This TCR beta chain was profiled in a study of cytomegalovirus exposure and HLA in healthy donors. Across the whole study: Approximately 190 million T cells yielded 90 million to 130 million unique TCR beta sequences, as an earlier analysis found. Whole-study findings and limits: Most CMV-associated TCR beta chains appeared HLA-restricted in a later analysis.

Donors in the study were healthy people who gave bone marrow. With respect to this clone: The antigen is undetermined.

Germline assignment: CDR1 SQVTM and CDR2 ANQGSEA. The CDR3 covers 13 residues. Trimming removed 6 bases from V and 9 bases from J; junction bases left unmatched: 11. PCR used 60 Vbeta primers and 13 Jbeta primers. Produced via immunoSEQ multiplex PCR; TCRdb's table is partial and in-frame only. Altogether 60,000 to 75,000 clones are present, 60% to 80% being singletons, with the ten largest covering 22%. The chain recombines TRBV29-1 with TRBJ2-1, with TRBD2 identical over 7 bases. Material for sequencing was PBMCs. This TCR was recovered from a woman aged 30 to 39 in good health and CMV-seropositive. In DNA, the CDR3 is TGCAGCGTCGGAACGGGAGGATACGGTGAGCAGTTCTTC. This gives the protein CSVGTGGYGEQFF.